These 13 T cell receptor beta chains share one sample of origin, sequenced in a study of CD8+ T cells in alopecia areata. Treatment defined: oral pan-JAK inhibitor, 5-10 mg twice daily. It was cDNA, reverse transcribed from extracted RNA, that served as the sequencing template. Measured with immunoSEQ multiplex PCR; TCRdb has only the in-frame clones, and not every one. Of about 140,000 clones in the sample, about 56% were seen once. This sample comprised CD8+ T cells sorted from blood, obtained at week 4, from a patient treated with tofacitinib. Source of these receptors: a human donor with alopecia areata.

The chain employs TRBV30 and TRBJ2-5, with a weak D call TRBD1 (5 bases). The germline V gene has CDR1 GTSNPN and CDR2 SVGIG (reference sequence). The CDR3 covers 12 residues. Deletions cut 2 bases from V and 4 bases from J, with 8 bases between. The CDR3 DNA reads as TGTGCCTGGAGTCCAGGGTTAGAGACCCAGTACTTC. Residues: CAWSPGLETQYF.

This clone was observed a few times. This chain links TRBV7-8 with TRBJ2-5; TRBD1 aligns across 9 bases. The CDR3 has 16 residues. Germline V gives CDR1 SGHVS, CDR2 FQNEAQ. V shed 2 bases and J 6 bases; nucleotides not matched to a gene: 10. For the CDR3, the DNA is TGTGCCAGCAGCTTAATTCAGGGACAGGGTAGGAAGACCCAGTACTTC. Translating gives CASSLIQGQGRKTQYF.

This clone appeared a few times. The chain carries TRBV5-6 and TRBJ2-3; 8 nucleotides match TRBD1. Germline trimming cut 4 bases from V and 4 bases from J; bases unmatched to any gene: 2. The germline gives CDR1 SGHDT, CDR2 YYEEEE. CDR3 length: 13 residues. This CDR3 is CASSETGADTQYF. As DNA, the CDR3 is TGTGCCAGCAGCGAGACAGGGGCAGATACGCAGTATTTT.

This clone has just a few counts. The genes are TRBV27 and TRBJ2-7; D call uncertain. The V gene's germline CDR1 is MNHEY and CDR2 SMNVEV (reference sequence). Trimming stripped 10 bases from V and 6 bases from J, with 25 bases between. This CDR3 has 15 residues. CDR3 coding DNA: TGTGCCACCGGCCCGCGCTTGGACGGTCTTGGCGAGCAGTACTTC. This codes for CATGPRLDGLGEQYF.

DNA of the CDR3: TGTGCCAGCAGTGGAAAGCTGGGAGAGACCCAGTACTTC. Residues: CASSGKLGETQYF. This chain links TRBV25-1 with TRBJ2-5; D not certain. The V gene's germline CDR1 is MGHDK and CDR2 SYGVNS. V shed 4 bases and J shed 4 bases, with 10 bases lying between them. This CDR3 is built from 13 residues.

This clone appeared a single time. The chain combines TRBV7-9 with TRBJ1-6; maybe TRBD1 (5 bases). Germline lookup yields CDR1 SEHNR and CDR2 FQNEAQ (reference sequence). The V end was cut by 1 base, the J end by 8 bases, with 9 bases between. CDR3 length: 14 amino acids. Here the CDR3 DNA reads TGTGCCAGCAGCTTAGACGGGGGTGATTCACCCCTCCACTTT. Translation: CASSLDGGDSPLHF.

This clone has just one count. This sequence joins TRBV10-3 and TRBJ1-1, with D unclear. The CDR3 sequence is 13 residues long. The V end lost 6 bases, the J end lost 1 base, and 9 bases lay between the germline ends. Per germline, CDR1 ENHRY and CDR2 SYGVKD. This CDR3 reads CAIRPTQNTEAFF. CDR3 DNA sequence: TGTGCCATCAGGCCTACACAGAACACTGAAGCTTTCTTT.

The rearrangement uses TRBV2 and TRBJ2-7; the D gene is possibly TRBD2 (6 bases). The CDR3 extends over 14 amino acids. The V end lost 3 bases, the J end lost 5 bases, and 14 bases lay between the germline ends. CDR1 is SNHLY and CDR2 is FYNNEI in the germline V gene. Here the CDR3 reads CASSELEGRNEQYF. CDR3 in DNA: TGTGCCAGCAGTGAGTTGGAGGGGCGGAACGAGCAGTACTTC.

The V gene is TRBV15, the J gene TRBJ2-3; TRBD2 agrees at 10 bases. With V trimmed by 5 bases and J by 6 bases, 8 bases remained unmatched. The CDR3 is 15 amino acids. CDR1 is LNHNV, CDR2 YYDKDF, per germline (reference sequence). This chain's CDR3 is CATSYSGGPGDTQYF. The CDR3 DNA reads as TGTGCCACCAGCTATAGCGGGGGGCCGGGGGATACGCAGTATTTT.

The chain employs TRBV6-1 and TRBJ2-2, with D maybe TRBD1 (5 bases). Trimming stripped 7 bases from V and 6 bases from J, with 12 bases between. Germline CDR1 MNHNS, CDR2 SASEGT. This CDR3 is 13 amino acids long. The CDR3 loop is CASMETVPGELFF. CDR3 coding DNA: TGTGCCAGCATGGAGACAGTCCCCGGGGAGCTGTTTTTT.

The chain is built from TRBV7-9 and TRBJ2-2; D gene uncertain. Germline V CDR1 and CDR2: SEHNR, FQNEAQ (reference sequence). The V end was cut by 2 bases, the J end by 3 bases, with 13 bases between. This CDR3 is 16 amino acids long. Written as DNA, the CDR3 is TGTGCCAGCAGCTTAAACCCTATAGCAGACACCGGGGAGCTGTTTTTT. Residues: CASSLNPIADTGELFF.

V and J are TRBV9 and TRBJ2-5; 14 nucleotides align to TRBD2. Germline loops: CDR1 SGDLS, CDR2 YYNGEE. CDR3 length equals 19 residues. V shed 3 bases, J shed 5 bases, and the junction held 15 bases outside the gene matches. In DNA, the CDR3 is TGTGCCAGCAGCGAATTCCCCGGGACTAGCGGGGGTTCGGGCGAGACCCAGTACTTC. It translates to CASSEFPGTSGGSGETQYF.

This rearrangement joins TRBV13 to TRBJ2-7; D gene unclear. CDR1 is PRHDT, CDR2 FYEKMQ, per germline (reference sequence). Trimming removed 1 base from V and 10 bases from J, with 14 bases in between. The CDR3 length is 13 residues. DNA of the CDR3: TGTGCCAGCAGCTTAGATGGAGCTCCGAGACAGTACTTC. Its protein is CASSLDGAPRQYF. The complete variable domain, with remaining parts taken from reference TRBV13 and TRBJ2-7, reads AAGVIQSPRHLIKEKRETATLKCYPIPRHDTVYWYQQGPGQDPQFLISFYEKMQSDKGSIPDRFSAQQFSDYHSELNMSSLELGDSALYFCASSLDGAPRQYFGPGTRLTVT.